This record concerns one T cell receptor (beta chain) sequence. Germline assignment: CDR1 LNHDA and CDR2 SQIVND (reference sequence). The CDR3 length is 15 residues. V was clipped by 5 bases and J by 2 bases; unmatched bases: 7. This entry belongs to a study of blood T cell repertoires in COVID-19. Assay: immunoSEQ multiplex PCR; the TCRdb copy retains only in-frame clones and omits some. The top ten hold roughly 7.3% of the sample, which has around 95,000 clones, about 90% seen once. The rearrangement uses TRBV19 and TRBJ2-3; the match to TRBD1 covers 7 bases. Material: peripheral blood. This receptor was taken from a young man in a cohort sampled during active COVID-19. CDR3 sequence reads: CASSLRQGFTDTQYF. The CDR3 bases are TGTGCCAGTAGTCTCAGACAGGGCTTCACAGATACGCAGTATTTT.